This TCR beta chain comes out of a study of STAT5B mutations in CD4+ large granular lymphocyte leukemia. Germline V gene sequence: CDR1 LNHDA, CDR2 SQIVND (reference sequence). Trimming at V came to 6 bases and at J to 2 bases, leaving 8 bases not matched to a gene. The CDR3 runs to 16 residues. This clone has just a few counts. Its antigen is still unknown. Overall study results and limits: Compared with healthy controls (2/35), patient top clones favored TRBV06 (8/27).

Sequenced by immunoSEQ multiplex PCR; TCRdb stores in-frame clones only, minus some. The sample has around 30,000 clones; just under 75% are singletons. J is TRBJ2-3 and V is TRBV19; 10 bases are a match to TRBD2. The sequenced sample was CD4+ T cells from blood buffy coats. The sequence came from a human donor in good health. Here the CDR3 reads CASRGSGRHYTDTQYF. The CDR3 DNA follows: TGTGCCAGTAGAGGTAGCGGGAGGCATTACACAGATACGCAGTATTTT.